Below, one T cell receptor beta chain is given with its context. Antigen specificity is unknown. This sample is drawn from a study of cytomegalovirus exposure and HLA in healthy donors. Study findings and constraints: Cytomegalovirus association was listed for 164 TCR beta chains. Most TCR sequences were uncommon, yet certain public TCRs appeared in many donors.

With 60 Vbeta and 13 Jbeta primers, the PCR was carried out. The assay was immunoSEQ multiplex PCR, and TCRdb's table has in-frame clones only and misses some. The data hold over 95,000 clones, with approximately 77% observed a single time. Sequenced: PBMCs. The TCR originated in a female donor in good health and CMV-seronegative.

The CDR3 is CASSLSWDRGSYEQYF. CDR3 nucleotides: TGTGCCAGCAGTTTATCTTGGGACAGGGGCTCCTACGAGCAGTACTTC. The rearrangement uses TRBV27 and TRBJ2-7; TRBD1 matches 10 bases. There are 16 residues in the CDR3. J was trimmed by 0 bases and V by 0 bases; bases with no gene match: 2. Looked up from germline, CDR1 is MNHEY and CDR2 is SMNVEV (reference sequence).